This TCR beta chain derives from a study of shared clonotypes between healthy human individuals. In germline, CDR1 is MDHEN, CDR2 SYDVKM. The CDR3 is 15 residues long. V lost 2 bases and J lost 0, with 11 bases in between. The protocol was immunoSEQ multiplex PCR, while the TCRdb copy is restricted to in-frame clones and leaves out a portion. The data show 550,000 to 750,000 clones, just under 97% seen once. It was CD45RO-negative cells, positively selected for CCR7, that made up naive CD8 cells, with terminally differentiated effector memory CD45RA+ cells excluded. The donors were all Caucasian adults (living in Nashville, Tennessee).

The chain uses TRBV28 and TRBJ2-7, with D perhaps matching TRBD1 (5 bases). This clonotype was obtained from a woman in her 30s in good health. The sample comprised naive CD8+ T cells sorted from blood. CDR3 protein: CASSLRGPSSYEQYF. In DNA form, the CDR3 reads TGTGCCAGCAGTTTAAGGGGCCCCAGCTCCTACGAGCAGTACTTC. Variable domain in full (rest from reference TRBV28 and TRBJ2-7): DVKVTQSSRYLVKRTGEKVFLECVQDMDHENMFWYRQDPGLGLRLIYFSYDVKMKEKGDIPEGYSVSREKKERFSLILESASTNQTSMYLCASSLRGPSSYEQYFGPGTRLTVT.